This is a list of T cell receptor beta chains from one sample in a study of breast tumors, draining lymph nodes, adjacent tissues. TCRdb reprocessed the multiplex PCR reads via MiXCR and lists one record per CDR3 protein. The profile covers 150,000 to 200,000 distinct CDR3 sequences, with approximately 33% appearing a single time and 3% to 4% taken by the ten largest. Sequencing was done on a sample of axillary lymph node tissue. These receptors came from a female donor with breast cancer. Some clones in this sample may be carry-over from other donors' samples. CDR3s include the opening cysteine and the closing phenylalanine or tryptophan. A D gene is named only where the DNA matches it firmly. Rows may omit the clone size; those that give it use once, few, many or a size class.

j_call clone_size d_call v_call cdr3_nt cdr3_aa
TRBJ2-3 many - TRBV20-1 TGCAGTGCTATAAGGCAACAATATACGCAGTATTTT CSAIRQQYTQYF
TRBJ2-1 few - TRBV6-1 TGTGCCAGCAACCAGGGTTACAATGAGCAGTTCTTC CASNQGYNEQFF
TRBJ2-1 - TRBD2 TRBV5-1 TGCGCCAGCAGCTTGCCGGCTAGCGGGAGACTGAACAATGAGCAGTTCTTC CASSLPASGRLNNEQFF
TRBJ2-7 many - TRBV6-5 TGTGCCAGCAGTCACGGGCGTGACTCCTACGAGCAGTACTTC CASSHGRDSYEQYF
TRBJ2-7 - TRBD2 TRBV20-1 TGCAGTGCTAGACCCAGCGGGAGGCGCTCCTACGAGCAGTACTTC CSARPSGRRSYEQYF
TRBJ1-2 - - TRBV7-9 TGTGCCAGCAGCTTAGGGGCAGGGGGCTACACCTTC CASSLGAGGYTF
TRBJ2-2 many - TRBV6-2/TRBV6-3 TGTGCCAGCAGTTACTTCGGCACCGGGGAGCTGTTTTTT CASSYFGTGELFF
TRBJ2-5 few - TRBV5-4 TGTGCCAGCAGCCCCCGGACTACCGGTCAACAGACCCAGTACTTC CASSPRTTGQQTQYF
TRBJ1-6 many - TRBV4-3 TGCGCCAGCAGCCAAGTATTGAGTTACAATTCACCCCTCCACTTT CASSQVLSYNSPLHF
TRBJ2-7 - - TRBV6-6 TGTGCTAGCCTACGGGACTACGAGCAGTACTTC CASLRDYEQYF
TRBJ2-1 many - TRBV29-1 TGCAGCGTTGCCCGGACAGTCAATGAGCAGTTCTTC CSVARTVNEQFF
TRBJ1-5 many - TRBV19 TGTGCCAGTTCCCATGGGTGGAATCAGCCCCAGCATTTT CASSHGWNQPQHF
TRBJ2-5 many - TRBV2 TGTGCCAGCAGTACCCAACAAGTTCAAGAGACCCAGTACTTC CASSTQQVQETQYF
TRBJ2-6 many - TRBV7-8 TGTGCCAGCACCCCCTGGGGGTCTGGGGCCAACGTCCTGACTTTC CASTPWGSGANVLTF
TRBJ1-4 many - TRBV9 TGTGCCAGCAGCTCCCACGAGAGGGGTGAAAAACTGTTTTTT CASSSHERGEKLFF
TRBJ1-5 many - TRBV6-5 TGTGCCACCCAGGGAGGCGGCAATCAGCCCCAGCATTTT CATQGGGNQPQHF
TRBJ1-5 many - TRBV24-1 TGTGCCACCAGTGATTCGGCCTCTGGGGGAGGTCAGCCCCAGCATTTT CATSDSASGGGQPQHF
TRBJ2-5 many TRBD2 TRBV20-1 TGCAGTGCTAGGCCCGGGACTAGAACACAAGAGACCCAGTACTTC CSARPGTRTQETQYF
TRBJ2-1 few - TRBV27 TGTGCCAGCAGTTTACAAGTGGGGCGAACGTACAATGAGCAGTTCTTC CASSLQVGRTYNEQFF
TRBJ1-6 many - TRBV3-1 TGTGCCAGCAGCCAAGAGGGGGGCTACAATTCACCCCTCCACTTT CASSQEGGYNSPLHF
TRBJ1-1 - - TRBV7-6 TGTGCCAGCAGGGAGGGAATGAACACTGAAGCTTTCTTT CASREGMNTEAFF
TRBJ1-5 once - TRBV20-1 TGCAGTGCCCTTTCGCGCCGAGGGAGTCAGCCCCAGCATTTT CSALSRRGSQPQHF
TRBJ2-3 many TRBD2 TRBV24-1 TGTGCCACCAGTGGGAGCGGGGAGAGCACAGATACGCAGTATTTT CATSGSGESTDTQYF
TRBJ1-6 many - TRBV5-6 TGTGCCAGCAGCTTGGCCGGGGTCGTATCCCTCCACTTT CASSLAGVVSLHF
TRBJ2-7 many - TRBV11-3 TGTGCCAGCAGCTCACCCATTACAGGGCTTACCTACGAGCAGTACTTC CASSSPITGLTYEQYF
TRBJ1-6 - - TRBV20-1 TGCAGTGGCCCTGACAAGGGGCAAGGGAATTCACCCCTCCACTTT CSGPDKGQGNSPLHF